This paragraph reports one TCR beta chain. What it binds is not known. The CDR3 consists of 15 residues. The V segment lost 1 base and the J segment 4 bases; nucleotides outside the gene matches: 5. Germline V CDR1 and CDR2: SGHNT, YYREEE (reference sequence). These data belong to a study of TIL therapy for anti-PD-1-resistant metastatic lung cancer. Looking at the study overall: Patients had a median age of around 56 years (range roughly 38-85). Tumors carried a median about 1.5 non-synonymous mutations per megabase. Whole-study results and caveats: Treatment-naive, never-smoker and oncogene-addicted patients were overrepresented in this highly selected cohort.

Time point specified: pre-treatment sample, taken before nivolumab and TIL therapy. The libraries were made with immunoSEQ v3. Sequencing depth was around 2.2 million read pairs for survey level, roughly 4.5-6.5 million for deep. TCRdb keeps only in-frame clones here, not all; method: immunoSEQ multiplex PCR. The repertoire holds tens of thousands of clones, with 69% as singletons. This rearrangement joins TRBV5-4 to TRBJ2-1, with 7 bases identical to TRBD2. The sequence was obtained from a person between 25 and 79 years old with non-small cell lung cancer. This specimen consisted of blood, obtained at baseline. CDR3 amino acids: CASSLLGGEYNEQFF. CDR3 bases: TGTGCCAGCAGCTTGTTGGGGGGGGAATACAATGAGCAGTTCTTC.